Listed below are T cell receptor beta chains from one sample, sequenced in a study of cytomegalovirus exposure and HLA in healthy donors. Here immunoSEQ multiplex PCR was the method, and the copy in TCRdb shows in-frame clones only, minus some. The data contain around 120,000 clones, around 76% of them singletons. The source material was PBMCs. The receptors originated from a man aged 60-69 years in good health and CMV-seropositive. CDR3s include the opening cysteine and the closing phenylalanine or tryptophan. D genes are given only for firm matches. Clone size appears in some rows only: once, few, many, or a class for an expanded clone.

.	TRBD1	TRBV28	TRBJ1-5	CASSAPTGGNQPQHF	TGTGCCAGCAGTGCGCCGACAGGGGGCAATCAGCCCCAGCATTTT
.	.	TRBV10-3	TRBJ1-2	CAISELGVYGYTF	TGTGCCATCAGTGAGCTTGGAGTGTATGGCTACACCTTC
.	TRBD1	TRBV7-9	TRBJ1-2	CASRPGGNYGYTF	TGTGCCAGCAGGCCAGGGGGGAACTATGGCTACACCTTC
.	.	TRBV6-1	TRBJ2-1	CASIRQISSYNEQFF	TGTGCCAGCATTAGACAGATTAGCTCCTACAATGAGCAGTTCTTC
few	.	TRBV4-2	TRBJ1-1	CASSQPGPTDSEAFF	TGTGCCAGCAGCCAACCCGGACCCACGGACTCTGAAGCTTTCTTT
.	TRBD2	TRBV7-3	TRBJ2-2	CASSLHRGSNTGELFF	TGTGCCAGCAGCTTACATCGCGGGAGTAATACCGGGGAGCTGTTTTTT
.	.	TRBV7-9	TRBJ2-7	CSSSFRWGPPYEQYF	TGTTCCAGCAGCTTTAGGTGGGGCCCTCCCTACGAGCAGTACTTC
.	TRBD1	TRBV5-1	TRBJ1-4	CASSGQGATNEKLFF	TGCGCCAGCAGCGGGCAGGGGGCAACTAATGAAAAACTGTTTTTT
few	.	TRBV30	TRBJ1-1	CAWMGVGGTEAFF	TGTGCCTGGATGGGAGTAGGGGGCACTGAAGCTTTCTTT
.	.	TRBV10-2	TRBJ2-2	CASSLGSTGELFF	TGCGCCAGCAGCCTGGGGAGCACCGGGGAGCTGTTTTTT
.	.	TRBV10-2	TRBJ2-7	CASSEYAGVGEQYF	TGCGCCAGCAGTGAGTACGCAGGGGTGGGGGAGCAGTACTTC
.	TRBD1	TRBV27	TRBJ2-7	CASSRDRGPSEQYF	TGTGCCAGCAGCCGGGACAGGGGGCCAAGCGAGCAGTACTTC
.	.	TRBV5-1	TRBJ1-4	CASSSEGGAHEKLFF	TGCGCCAGCAGCTCGGAAGGGGGGGCCCATGAAAAACTGTTTTTT
few	.	TRBV5-1	TRBJ1-1	CASSPMTGVNTEAFF	TGCGCCAGCAGCCCTATGACAGGAGTGAACACTGAAGCTTTCTTT
.	.	TRBV6-1	TRBJ2-2	CASRPQGTQPGELFF	TGTGCCAGCAGGCCACAGGGCACCCAGCCCGGGGAGCTGTTTTTT
.	.	TRBV5-6	TRBJ2-2	CASTTGPYWTGELFF	TGTGCCAGCACTACGGGTCCCTATTGGACCGGGGAGCTGTTTTTT
.	.	TRBV9	TRBJ2-3	CASSLSRETDTQYF	TGTGCCAGCAGCCTATCTCGGGAGACAGATACGCAGTATTTT
.	.	TRBV2	TRBJ1-6	CASSEASQGSSPLHF	TGTGCCAGCAGTGAAGCGTCGCAGGGAAGTTCACCCCTCCACTTT
few	.	TRBV5-1	TRBJ1-2	CASSPGMGDFYGYTF	TGCGCCAGCAGCCCTGGGATGGGGGACTTCTATGGCTACACCTTC
.	.	TRBV20-1	TRBJ1-2	CSAASEYGYTF	TGCAGTGCGGCGTCGGAGTATGGCTACACCTTC
once	.	TRBV6-1	TRBJ1-1	CASSELGRFEAFF	TGTGCCAGCAGTGAACTTGGGAGGTTTGAAGCTTTCTTT
.	TRBD1	TRBV7-9	TRBJ2-1	CASSPLGQKSVNEQFF	TGTGCCAGCAGCCCCCTGGGACAGAAGAGTGTCAATGAGCAGTTCTTC
few	.	TRBV6-1	TRBJ1-2	CASSPKAGAGYGYTF	TGTGCCAGCAGTCCCAAGGCAGGGGCGGGCTATGGCTACACCTTC
.	.	TRBV5-6	TRBJ1-1	CASTGSAMNTEAFF	TGTGCCAGCACTGGGTCAGCGATGAACACTGAAGCTTTCTTT
.	TRBD2	TRBV7-3	TRBJ2-3	CASGRLAGTDTQYF	TGTGCCAGCGGCCGGCTAGCGGGGACAGATACGCAGTATTTT
.	.	TRBV5-1	TRBJ1-1	CASSLGAENTEAFF	TGCGCCAGCAGCTTGGGGGCTGAGAACACTGAAGCTTTCTTT
few	TRBD1	TRBV5-1	TRBJ1-1	CASSSTGVVTEAFF	TGCGCCAGCAGCTCGACAGGGGTAGTCACTGAAGCTTTCTTT
few	.	TRBV9	TRBJ2-7	CASSITGSPYEQYF	TGTGCCAGCAGCATAACAGGGTCCCCCTACGAGCAGTACTTC
.	.	TRBV19	TRBJ2-7	CASSIRPRDEQYF	TGTGCCAGTAGTATTCGCCCCCGAGACGAGCAGTACTTC
.	.	TRBV10-1	TRBJ1-1	CASSEVRVRPEAFF	TGCGCCAGCAGTGAGGTGAGGGTACGACCTGAAGCTTTCTTT
.	.	TRBV5-6	TRBJ1-4	CASSLRGAGEKLFF	TGTGCCAGCAGCTTAAGGGGCGCAGGGGAAAAACTGTTTTTT
.	.	TRBV28	TRBJ1-5	CASSPGPGHSNQPQHF	TGTGCCAGCAGCCCTGGGCCTGGTCATAGCAATCAGCCCCAGCATTTT
.	.	TRBV6-5	TRBJ1-2	CASSYEWRDGYTF	TGTGCCAGCAGTTACGAGTGGCGGGATGGCTACACCTTC